The clone carrying this T cell receptor beta chain was seen only once. Antigen: not known. The sample comes from a study of shared clonotypes between healthy human individuals. Regarding the study as a whole: The authors expected sequencing depth to affect clonotype sharing among donors.

The protocol was immunoSEQ multiplex PCR, while the TCRdb copy is restricted to in-frame clones and leaves out a portion. This sample has around 1.4 million clones, with approximately 98.5% found just once. Nashville, Tennessee was home to all donors, who were Caucasian adults. The investigators split CD4+ cells into a CD45RA+ naive subset and a CD45RA-negative memory subset. V lost 9 bases to trimming and J lost 2 bases, with 14 bases between them. CDR3 length: 13 amino acids. Germline V gene sequence: CDR1 SGHAT, CDR2 FQNNGV. Sequencing input: naive CD4+ T cells sorted from blood. The subset denotes: CD45RA+ positively selected. The sequence came from a man under 40 in good health. The chain joins TRBV11-2 to TRBJ2-7, with D perhaps being TRBD1 or TRBD2 (5 bases each). The CDR3 coding sequence is TGTGCCAGTGCCGGGACGGGGCCCTACGAGCAGTACTTC. It is translated as CASAGTGPYEQYF.